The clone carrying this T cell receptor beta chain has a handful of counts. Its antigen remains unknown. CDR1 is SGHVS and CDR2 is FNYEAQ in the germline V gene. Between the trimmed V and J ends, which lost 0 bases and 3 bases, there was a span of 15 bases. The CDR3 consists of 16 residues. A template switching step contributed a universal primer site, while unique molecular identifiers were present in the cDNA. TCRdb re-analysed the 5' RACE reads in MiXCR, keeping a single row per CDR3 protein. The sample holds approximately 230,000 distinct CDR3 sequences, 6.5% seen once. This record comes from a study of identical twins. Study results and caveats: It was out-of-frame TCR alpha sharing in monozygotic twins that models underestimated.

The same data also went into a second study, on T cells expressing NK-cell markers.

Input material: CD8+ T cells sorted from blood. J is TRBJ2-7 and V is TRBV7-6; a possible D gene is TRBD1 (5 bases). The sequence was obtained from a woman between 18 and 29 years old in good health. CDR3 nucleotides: TGTGCCAGCAGCTTAGCTGGGCAGGGCCCCGACTACGAGCAGTACTTC. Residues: CASSLAGQGPDYEQYF.